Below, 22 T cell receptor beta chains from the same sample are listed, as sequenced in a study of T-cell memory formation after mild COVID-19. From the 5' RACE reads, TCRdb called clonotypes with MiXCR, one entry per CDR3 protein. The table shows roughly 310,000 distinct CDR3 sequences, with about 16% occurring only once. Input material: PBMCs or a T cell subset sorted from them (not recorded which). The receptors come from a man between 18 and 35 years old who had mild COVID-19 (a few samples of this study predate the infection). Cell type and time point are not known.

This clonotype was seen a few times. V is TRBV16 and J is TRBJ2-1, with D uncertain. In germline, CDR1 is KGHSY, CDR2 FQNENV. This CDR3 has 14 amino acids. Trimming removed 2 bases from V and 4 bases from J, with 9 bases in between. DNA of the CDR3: TGTGCCAGCAGCCAAGGGTCTCGGTACAATGAGCAGTTCTTC. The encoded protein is CASSQGSRYNEQFF.

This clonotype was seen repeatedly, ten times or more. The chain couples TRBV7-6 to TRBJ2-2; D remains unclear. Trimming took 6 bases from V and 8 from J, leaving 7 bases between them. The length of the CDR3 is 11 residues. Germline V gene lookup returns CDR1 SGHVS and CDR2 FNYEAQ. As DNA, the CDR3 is TGTGCCAGCAGTCGAGGTGGGGAGCTGTTTTTT. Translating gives CASSRGGELFF.

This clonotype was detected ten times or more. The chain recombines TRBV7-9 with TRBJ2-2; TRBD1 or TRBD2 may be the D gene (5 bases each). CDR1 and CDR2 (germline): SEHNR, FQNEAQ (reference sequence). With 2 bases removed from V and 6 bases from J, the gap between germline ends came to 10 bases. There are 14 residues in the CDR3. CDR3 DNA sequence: TGTGCCAGCAGCTTACCCGGGGCGGCCGGGGAGCTGTTTTTT. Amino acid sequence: CASSLPGAAGELFF. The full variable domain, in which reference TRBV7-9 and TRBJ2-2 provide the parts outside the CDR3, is DTGVSQNPRHKITKRGQNVTFRCDPISEHNRLYWYRQTLGQGPEFLTYFQNEAQLEKSRLLSDRFSAERPKGSFSTLEIQRTEQGDSAMYLCASSLPGAAGELFFGEGSRLTVL.

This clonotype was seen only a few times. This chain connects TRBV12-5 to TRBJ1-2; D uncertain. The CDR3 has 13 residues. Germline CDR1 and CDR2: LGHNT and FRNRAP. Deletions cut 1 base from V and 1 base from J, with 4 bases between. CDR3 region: CASGLGVNYGYTF. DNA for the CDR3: TGTGCTAGTGGTTTGGGGGTTAACTATGGCTACACCTTC.

CDR3 nucleotides: TGTGCCAGCAGCTTGGGGCCCATACCCGGGAATGAGCAGTTCTTC. It encodes CASSLGPIPGNEQFF. This chain connects TRBV5-5 to TRBJ2-1; no firm D call. Germline CDR1 and CDR2: SGHKS and YYEKEE (reference sequence). The V end was cut by 0 bases, the J end by 7 bases, with 14 bases between. The CDR3 loop spans 15 amino acids.

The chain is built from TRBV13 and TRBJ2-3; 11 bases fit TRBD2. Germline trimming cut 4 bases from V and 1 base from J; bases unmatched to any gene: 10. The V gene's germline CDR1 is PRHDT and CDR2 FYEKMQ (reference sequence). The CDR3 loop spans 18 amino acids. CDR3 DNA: TGTGCCAGCAGCTCCTACCTGACTAGCGGGGTCCGCACAGATACGCAGTATTTT. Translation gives CASSSYLTSGVRTDTQYF.

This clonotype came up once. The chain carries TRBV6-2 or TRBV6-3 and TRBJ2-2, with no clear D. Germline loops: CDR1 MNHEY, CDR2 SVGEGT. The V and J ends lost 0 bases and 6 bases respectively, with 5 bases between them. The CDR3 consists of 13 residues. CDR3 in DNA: TGTGCCAGCAGTTACTCGGCGGCCGGGGAGCTGTTTTTT. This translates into CASSYSAAGELFF.

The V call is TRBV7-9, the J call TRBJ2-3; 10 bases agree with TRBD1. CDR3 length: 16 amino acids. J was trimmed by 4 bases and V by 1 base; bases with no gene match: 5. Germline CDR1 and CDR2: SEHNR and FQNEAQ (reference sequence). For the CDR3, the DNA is TGTGCCAGCAGCTTAGAGGGGACAGGGGTCGCAGATACGCAGTATTTT. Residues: CASSLEGTGVADTQYF.

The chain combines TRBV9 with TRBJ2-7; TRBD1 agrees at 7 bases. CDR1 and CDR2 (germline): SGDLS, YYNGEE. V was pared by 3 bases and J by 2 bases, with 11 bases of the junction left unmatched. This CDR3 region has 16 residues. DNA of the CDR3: TGTGCCAGCAGCGAGGCTTCAGGGCAGGGGGCCTACGAGCAGTACTTC. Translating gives CASSEASGQGAYEQYF.

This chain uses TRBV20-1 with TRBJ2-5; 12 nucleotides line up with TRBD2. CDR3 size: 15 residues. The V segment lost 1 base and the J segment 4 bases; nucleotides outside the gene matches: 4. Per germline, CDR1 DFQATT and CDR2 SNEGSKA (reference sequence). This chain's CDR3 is CSARALAGGRETQYF. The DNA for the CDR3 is TGCAGTGCTAGAGCCCTAGCGGGGGGGCGAGAGACCCAGTACTTC.

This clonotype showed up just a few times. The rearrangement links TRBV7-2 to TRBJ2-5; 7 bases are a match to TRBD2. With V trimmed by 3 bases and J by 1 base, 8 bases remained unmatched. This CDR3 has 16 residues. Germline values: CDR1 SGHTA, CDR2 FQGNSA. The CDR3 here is CASSLGDGGTQETQYF. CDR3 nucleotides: TGTGCCAGCAGCTTGGGAGACGGGGGGACCCAAGAGACCCAGTACTTC.

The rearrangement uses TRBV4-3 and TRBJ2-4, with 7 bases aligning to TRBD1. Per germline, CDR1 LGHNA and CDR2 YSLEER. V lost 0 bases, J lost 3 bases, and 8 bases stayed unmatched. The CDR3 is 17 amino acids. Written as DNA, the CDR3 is TGCGCCAGCAGCCAAGATTCGGCTAACAGGGGCAAAAACATTCAGTACTTC. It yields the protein CASSQDSANRGKNIQYF.

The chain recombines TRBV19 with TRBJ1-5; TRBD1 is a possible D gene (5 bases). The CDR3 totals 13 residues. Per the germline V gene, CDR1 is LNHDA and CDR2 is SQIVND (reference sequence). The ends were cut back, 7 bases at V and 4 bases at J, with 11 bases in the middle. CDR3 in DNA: TGTGCCAGTACCCGGAGGGGTAATCAGCCCCAGCATTTT. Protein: CASTRRGNQPQHF.

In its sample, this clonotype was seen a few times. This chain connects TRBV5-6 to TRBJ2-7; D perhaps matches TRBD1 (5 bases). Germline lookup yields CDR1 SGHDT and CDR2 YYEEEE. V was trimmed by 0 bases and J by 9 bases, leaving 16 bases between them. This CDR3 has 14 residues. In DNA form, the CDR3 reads TGTGCCAGCAGCTTGGTGACAGCACAACTCCCGCAGTACTTC. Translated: CASSLVTAQLPQYF.

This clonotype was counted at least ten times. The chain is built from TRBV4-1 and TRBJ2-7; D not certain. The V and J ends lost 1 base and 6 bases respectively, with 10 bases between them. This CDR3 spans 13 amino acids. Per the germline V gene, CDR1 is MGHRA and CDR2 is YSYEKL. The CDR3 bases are TGCGCCAGCAGCCAAGTTATACATGGCGAGCAGTACGTC. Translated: CASSQVIHGEQYV.

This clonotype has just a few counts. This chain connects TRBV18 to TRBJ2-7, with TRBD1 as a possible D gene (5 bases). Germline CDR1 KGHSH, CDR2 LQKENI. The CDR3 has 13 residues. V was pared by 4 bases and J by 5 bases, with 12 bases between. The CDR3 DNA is TGTGCCAGCTCACTAGGGGTGGCAGACGAGCAGTACGTC. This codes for CASSLGVADEQYV.

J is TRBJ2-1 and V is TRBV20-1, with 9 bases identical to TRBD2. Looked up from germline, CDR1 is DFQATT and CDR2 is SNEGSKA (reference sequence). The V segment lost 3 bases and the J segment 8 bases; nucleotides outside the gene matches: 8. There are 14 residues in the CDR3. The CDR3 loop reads CSASSGGPADEQFF. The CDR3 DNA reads TGCAGTGCTAGTAGCGGGGGACCCGCCGATGAGCAGTTCTTC.

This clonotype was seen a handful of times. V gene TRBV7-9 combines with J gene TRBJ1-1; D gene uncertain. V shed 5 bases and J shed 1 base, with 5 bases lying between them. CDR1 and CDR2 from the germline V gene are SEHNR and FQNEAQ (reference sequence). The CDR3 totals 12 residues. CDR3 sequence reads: CASSKWNTEAFF. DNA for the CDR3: TGTGCCAGCAGCAAATGGAACACTGAAGCTTTCTTT.

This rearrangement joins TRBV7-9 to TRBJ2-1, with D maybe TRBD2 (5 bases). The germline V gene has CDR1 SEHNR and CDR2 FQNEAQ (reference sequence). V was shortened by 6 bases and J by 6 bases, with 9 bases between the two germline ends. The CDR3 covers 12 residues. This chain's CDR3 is CASRSEGNEQFF. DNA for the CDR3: TGTGCCAGCAGATCCGAGGGCAATGAGCAGTTCTTC.

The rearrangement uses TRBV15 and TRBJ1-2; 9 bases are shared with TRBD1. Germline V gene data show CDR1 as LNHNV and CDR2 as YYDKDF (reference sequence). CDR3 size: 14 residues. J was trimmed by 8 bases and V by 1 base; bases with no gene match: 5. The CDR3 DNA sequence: TGTGCCACCAGCAGAGTGGGGACAGGGTCCGGCTACACCTTC. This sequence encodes CATSRVGTGSGYTF.

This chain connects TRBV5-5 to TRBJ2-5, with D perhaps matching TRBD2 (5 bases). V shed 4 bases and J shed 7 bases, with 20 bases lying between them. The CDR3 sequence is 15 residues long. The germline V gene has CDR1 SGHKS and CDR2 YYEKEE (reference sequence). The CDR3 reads CASSAGVFPAGTQYF. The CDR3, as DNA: TGTGCCAGCAGCGCCGGGGTCTTCCCTGCGGGGACCCAGTACTTC.

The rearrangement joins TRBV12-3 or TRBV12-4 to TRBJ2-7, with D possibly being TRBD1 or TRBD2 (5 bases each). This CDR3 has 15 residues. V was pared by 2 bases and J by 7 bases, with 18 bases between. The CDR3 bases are TGTGCCAGCAGTTTATTCTCGGGGACCGGGATGGAGCAGTACTTC. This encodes CASSLFSGTGMEQYF.